This T cell receptor beta chain was captured by sequencing in a study of OX40 agonist ivuxolimab in advanced cancers. Across the study: Partial responses were achieved by three patients, of whom one had hepatocellular carcinoma and two had cutaneous melanoma. General study points: Within 6 weeks, CD4+ and CD8+ blood T cells expanded clonally at 0.1 to 3.0 mg/kg. The authors also found low normalized T-cell clonal expansion in some nonresponders.

The repertoire was sequenced with immunoSEQ multiplex PCR; TCRdb's copy has only in-frame clones and lacks some. The sample carries tens of thousands of clones, under 90% recorded once. Blood samples were obtained at baseline, cycle 4 day 1, and cycle 7 day 1. Remarks on this clone: Its antigen is not known.

This sequence was found in an adult with an advanced solid tumor such as melanoma, head and neck, liver or kidney cancer. Sequences were derived from CD4+ or CD8+ T cells sorted from blood, sampled in a trial of the OX40 agonist ivuxolimab.

The CDR3 DNA sequence: TGTGCCAGCAGCTCCACTAGCGGGAGGGTAGGGAATGAGCAGTTCTTC. This sequence encodes CASSSTSGRVGNEQFF. V is TRBV7-6 and J is TRBJ2-1; TRBD2 aligns across 13 bases. The V gene's germline CDR1 is SGHVS and CDR2 FNYEAQ. The CDR3 is 16 amino acids. With V trimmed by 4 bases and J by 7 bases, 7 bases remained unmatched.